The sample holds one count of the clone carrying this T cell receptor (beta chain). Antigen: not known. This sample was taken from a study of B cell selection in AIRE deficiency. Findings and caveats of the study: About 28% of healthy-shared Treg sequences were found among patient Tconv cells. Only TCRbeta was sequenced; more than 35% of shared healthy Treg sequences appeared in Tconv. Only 8.5% to 9.5% of over 3,000 shared Treg sequences were patient-specific; about 30% healthy-specific.

Regulatory T cells were sorted as CD4+CD25hiCD127low/negative. Original analysis: Treg pools: around 60,000 distinct patient, 9.56x10^4 donor TCRbeta sequences. Data came from immunoSEQ multiplex PCR; TCRdb stores just in-frame clones and leaves some out. The V and J calls and clone size were taken over from that table, and D and trimming were inferred from the DNA. The sample comprises 20,000 to 25,000 clones, about 94% of which are singletons, and roughly 1.9% rests with the top ten. After removal of 4 bases from V and 2 bases from J, the junction contained 9 bases not matched to a gene. Germline lookup yields CDR1 KGHSH and CDR2 LQKENI. CDR3 length: 17 amino acids.

The gene calls are TRBV18 and TRBJ2-3; 10 nucleotides line up with TRBD2. This clonotype was obtained from a human donor with AIRE deficiency. Sequencing was done on a sample of Tregs sorted from PBMCs. The CDR3 DNA follows: TGTGCCAGCTCACATACAGGACTAGCGGTACCCACAGATACGCAGTATTTT. Amino acids: CASSHTGLAVPTDTQYF.